This T cell receptor (beta chain) appears in the sequencing data of a study of response to subunit inactivated influenza vaccine. TCRdb fed the RT-PCR reads into MiXCR, producing one record per CDR3 protein. The repertoire holds about 570,000 distinct CDR3 sequences, with about 11% as singletons. Trimming removed 1 base at V and 5 bases at J, with 9 bases between. The CDR3 totals 14 residues. CDR1 and CDR2 (germline): MGHDK, SYGVNS. These records were also assigned to another study, of T cells expressing NK-cell markers. That paper notes: TCR beta libraries carry UMIs added by 5'RACE template switching. In sorted CD3+CD56+NKG2C+, CD3+CD56+NKG2C- and CD3+CD56-NKG2C+ T cells, TCR beta repertoires were obtained. In a handful of donors, dominant NKG2C+ clonotypes were roughly 1.0-7.0% of CD8+ T cells.

The receptor's source is a man in his fifties who received an inactivated influenza vaccine. V gene TRBV25-1 combines with J gene TRBJ2-4; weak D call: TRBD2 (7 bases). Sequencing was performed on PBMCs from blood, taken on the day of vaccination. The CDR3 region has the DNA TGTGCCAGCAGTGAATCCGGGGGGCAAAACATTCAGTACTTC. Translation gives CASSESGGQNIQYF. The full variable domain, completed using reference TRBV25-1 and TRBJ2-4, is EADIYQTPRYLVIGTGKKITLECSQTMGHDKMYWYQQDPGMELHLIHYSYGVNSTEKGDLSSESTVSRIRTEHFPLTLESARPSHTSQYLCASSESGGQNIQYFGAGTRLSVL.